The next 20 T cell receptor beta chains were all read from a single sample in a study of blood T cells in healthy people across ages. A second roughly 7 to 11 cycle PCR used barcoded and J-beta primers. Via MiXCR, TCRdb re-called the 5' RACE reads, giving one row per CDR3 protein. This table has more than 650,000 distinct CDR3 sequences, 22% appearing once. Material: blood. Every receptor here comes from a man in his 70s in good health.

This clonotype was detected ten times or more. The CDR3 reads CASSGDKSYNSPLHF. The DNA for the CDR3 is TGTGCCAGCAGCGGGGACAAAAGCTATAATTCACCCCTCCACTTT. J is TRBJ1-6 and V is TRBV2; D may be TRBD1 (6 bases). The germline CDR1 and CDR2 sequences are SNHLY and FYNNEI. V dropped 6 bases and J dropped 3 bases, with 12 bases sitting between them. This CDR3 is 15 amino acids long.

This clonotype turned up a few times. V and J are TRBV18 and TRBJ2-5; a weak D match, TRBD1 (5 bases). CDR1 is KGHSH and CDR2 is LQKENI in the germline V gene. The CDR3 runs to 15 residues. Trimming shortened V by 3 bases and J by 2 bases, and 13 bases separated the two germline ends. DNA of the CDR3: TGTGCCAGCTCACCTTTAACGACAGCACAAGAGACCCAGTACTTC. This translates into CASSPLTTAQETQYF.

This clonotype was detected a few times. This sequence joins TRBV29-1 and TRBJ2-1, with D perhaps TRBD1 (5 bases). In germline, CDR1 is SQVTM, CDR2 ANQGSEA. The CDR3 length is 11 residues. Trimming stripped 3 bases from V and 5 bases from J, with 5 bases between. The CDR3 sequence: CSVDRDNEQFF. The CDR3 DNA reads TGCAGCGTTGACAGGGACAATGAGCAGTTCTTC.

J is TRBJ2-3 and V is TRBV10-3; tentative D call: TRBD1 (6 bases). This CDR3 is built from 13 residues. Germline CDR1 is ENHRY and CDR2 is SYGVKD. Trimming removed 7 bases from V and 5 bases from J, with 13 bases in between. In DNA, the CDR3 is TGTGCCATCACGGCAGGGGCGGGAGATACGCAGTATTTT. Translating gives CAITAGAGDTQYF.

The rearrangement links TRBV5-6 to TRBJ2-2, with a weak D call TRBD1 (6 bases). The CDR3 is 16 residues long. Looked up from germline, CDR1 is SGHDT and CDR2 is YYEEEE. Between the trimmed V and J ends, which lost 4 bases and 4 bases, there was a span of 17 bases. As DNA, the CDR3 is TGTGCCAGCAGCGCGGACAGCGTGGCCCCCACCGGGGAGCTGTTTTTT. It encodes CASSADSVAPTGELFF.

This chain connects TRBV12-3 or TRBV12-4 to TRBJ1-2, with D perhaps TRBD1 (5 bases). V lost 5 bases, J lost 0 bases, and 10 bases lay in between. CDR3 length: 14 residues. In DNA, the CDR3 is TGTGCCAGCAGTGAACAGGTTTCTAACTATGGCTACACCTTC. Protein sequence: CASSEQVSNYGYTF.

V and J are TRBV12-3 or TRBV12-4 and TRBJ1-4; D unclear. The CDR3 is 14 residues long. V was clipped by 7 bases and J by 7 bases, with 16 bases between them. Here the CDR3 reads CASTSGPEREKLFF. In DNA, the CDR3 is TGTGCCAGCACCTCGGGCCCCGAACGTGAAAAACTGTTTTTT.

This clonotype was detected a few times. The J gene is TRBJ2-6, the V gene TRBV5-1; D gene uncertain. Germline CDR1 SGHRS, CDR2 YFSETQ. The ends were cut back, 1 base at V and 5 bases at J, with 1 base in the middle. This CDR3 has 12 amino acids. The CDR3: CASSLRANVLTF. CDR3 in DNA: TGCGCCAGCAGCTTGAGGGCCAACGTCCTGACTTTC.

V gene TRBV2 combines with J gene TRBJ2-1; D remains ambiguous. This CDR3 is 16 amino acids long. Germline lookup yields CDR1 SNHLY and CDR2 FYNNEI. Deletions cut 0 bases from V and 0 bases from J, with 9 bases between. CDR3 region: CASSEANAGSYNEQFF. CDR3 nucleotide sequence: TGTGCCAGCAGTGAAGCGAACGCCGGCTCCTACAATGAGCAGTTCTTC.

The chain links TRBV20-1 to TRBJ2-7; 11 bases line up with TRBD2. The trim removed 6 bases at V and 7 bases at J, leaving 11 bases unmatched. The CDR3 sequence is 14 residues long. In germline, CDR1 is DFQATT, CDR2 SNEGSKA (reference sequence). CDR3 amino acids: CSALGLAARGEQYF. The CDR3 nucleotides read TGCAGTGCCTTGGGACTAGCGGCCCGGGGGGAGCAGTACTTC.

The chain links TRBV20-1 to TRBJ2-3, with D unclear. The V end was cut by 0 bases, the J end by 7 bases, with 8 bases between. CDR3 size: 12 residues. The germline V gene has CDR1 DFQATT and CDR2 SNEGSKA (reference sequence). The CDR3 sequence is CSAREPQNTQYF. For the CDR3, the DNA is TGCAGTGCTAGAGAGCCCCAAAATACGCAGTATTTT.

The V gene is TRBV12-3 or TRBV12-4, the J gene TRBJ2-3; 14 nucleotides line up with TRBD2. Germline trimming cut 5 bases from V and 5 bases from J; bases unmatched to any gene: 6. The CDR3 consists of 16 residues. This CDR3 is CASSVRLAGGGDTQYF. The CDR3 coding sequence is TGTGCCAGCAGTGTCAGACTAGCGGGGGGGGGAGATACGCAGTATTTT.

The V gene is TRBV6-5, the J gene TRBJ2-7; D is undetermined. This CDR3 is 14 amino acids long. V lost 6 bases and J 0 bases, leaving 12 bases between the germline ends. Germline values: CDR1 MNHEY, CDR2 SVGAGI. CDR3 amino acids: CASSSGASSYEQYF. In DNA form, the CDR3 reads TGTGCCAGCAGCTCGGGCGCCAGCTCCTACGAGCAGTACTTC.

The rearrangement links TRBV11-2 to TRBJ2-2; D is ambiguous. The germline CDR1 and CDR2 sequences are SGHAT and FQNNGV. CDR3 size: 14 residues. Trimming took 8 bases from V and 2 from J, leaving 12 bases between them. The CDR3 protein is CASATSSNTGELFF. The CDR3 DNA follows: TGTGCCAGCGCGACGAGCAGCAACACCGGGGAGCTGTTTTTT.

The chain combines TRBV18 with TRBJ2-5, with D perhaps TRBD2 (5 bases). The J call may be in error: the DNA end matches TRBJ2-7 better. The CDR3 contains 14 residues. The V gene's germline CDR1 is KGHSH and CDR2 LQKENI. The CDR3 nucleotides are TGTGCCAGCTCACCAATGGCGGGTTCCAACGAGCAGTACGTC. It translates to CASSPMAGSNEQYV.

This clonotype appeared a few times. This chain links TRBV7-9 with TRBJ2-5; D may be TRBD1 (6 bases). CDR1 is SEHNR, CDR2 FQNEAQ, per germline (reference sequence). The CDR3 is made up of 14 amino acids. The V gene lost 8 bases and the J gene lost 1 base, with 14 bases spanning the gap. The CDR3 protein is CASLTGHSQETQYF. Written as DNA, the CDR3 is TGTGCCAGCCTAACGGGACACAGCCAAGAGACCCAGTACTTC.

As concerns this clonotype: Compared with germline, one end of the junction differs, possibly owing to a read error. This chain links TRBV25-1 with TRBJ2-3; D is uncertain. CDR1 is MGHDK and CDR2 is SYGVNS in the germline V gene. The CDR3 totals 12 residues. This CDR3 is CASSEFSETQYF. CDR3 bases: TGTGCCAGCAGTGAATTTAGTGAGACCCAGTACTTT.

This chain links TRBV5-1 with TRBJ1-6; D perhaps matches TRBD1 (6 bases). V was shortened by 0 bases and J by 8 bases, with 12 bases between the two germline ends. Germline V CDR1 and CDR2: SGHRS, YFSETQ. The CDR3 runs 15 residues. The chain's CDR3 is CASSLAGTFHSPLHF. In DNA, the CDR3 is TGCGCCAGCAGCTTGGCCGGGACATTTCATTCACCCCTCCACTTT.

The chain has TRBV5-1 and TRBJ2-7; D is perhaps TRBD2 (6 bases). The germline CDR1 and CDR2 sequences are SGHRS and YFSETQ. V lost 4 bases, J lost 1 base, and 15 bases lay in between. CDR3 length: 15 residues. CDR3 amino acids: CASSRDGDFSYEQYF. The CDR3 DNA sequence: TGCGCCAGCAGCCGGGACGGGGACTTTTCCTACGAGCAGTACTTC. The full variable domain, its missing parts supplied by reference TRBV5-1 and TRBJ2-7, is KAGVTQTPRYLIKTRGQQVTLSCSPISGHRSVSWYQQTPGQGLQFLFEYFSETQRNKGNFPGRFSGRQFSNSRSEMNVSTLELGDSALYLCASSRDGDFSYEQYFGPGTRLTVT.

This clonotype was observed a handful of times. The chain links TRBV6-2 or TRBV6-3 to TRBJ2-2; TRBD2 might be the D (5 bases). Germline loops: CDR1 MNHEY, CDR2 SVGEGT. This CDR3 has 13 residues. V lost 4 bases and J lost 3, with 6 bases in between. As DNA, the CDR3 is TGTGCCAGCAGTTGGACTGACACCGGGGAGCTGTTTTTT. Residues: CASSWTDTGELFF.